One and the same sample provided the 3 T cell receptor beta chains below, sequenced in a study of shared clonotypes between healthy human individuals. Data came from immunoSEQ multiplex PCR; TCRdb stores just in-frame clones and leaves some out. The data show hundreds of thousands of clones, approximately 96% seen once. As defined, naive CD8 cells were CD45RO-negative and positively selected for CCR7, with terminally differentiated effector memory CD45RA+ cells excluded. The specimen sequenced was naive CD8+ T cells sorted from blood. All receptors come from a woman aged 25 to 39 in good health.

The CDR3 protein is CASNSNGNSPLHF. The CDR3 DNA sequence: TGTGCCAGCAACTCGAATGGCAATTCACCCCTCCACTTT. The chain uses TRBV6-5 and TRBJ1-6; D is unclear. This CDR3 has 13 residues. Germline CDR1 and CDR2: MNHEY and SVGAGI. V was shortened by 7 bases and J by 7 bases, with 11 bases between the two germline ends.

The chain recombines TRBV28 with TRBJ1-1; 11 bases are shared with TRBD1. Germline loops: CDR1 MDHEN, CDR2 SYDVKM. Unmatched junction bases numbered 4, after V lost 5 bases and J lost 5 bases. The CDR3 is 14 residues long. The CDR3 protein is CASSGQGAVTEAFF. CDR3 DNA: TGTGCCAGCAGTGGACAGGGGGCGGTGACTGAAGCTTTCTTT. The whole variable domain, remainder taken from reference TRBV28 and TRBJ1-1, is DVKVTQSSRYLVKRTGEKVFLECVQDMDHENMFWYRQDPGLGLRLIYFSYDVKMKEKGDIPEGYSVSREKKERFSLILESASTNQTSMYLCASSGQGAVTEAFFGQGTRLTVV.

CDR3 sequence reads: CASSIQGRYEQYF. For the CDR3, the DNA is TGTGCCAGTAGTATACAGGGGCGGTACGAGCAGTACTTC. V is TRBV19 and J is TRBJ2-7, with a weak D call TRBD1 (6 bases). Germline CDR1 and CDR2: LNHDA and SQIVND (reference sequence). V was pared by 2 bases and J by 4 bases, with 9 bases between. The CDR3 is 13 residues long.